This entry describes one T cell receptor beta chain. V lost 7 bases to trimming and J lost 0 bases, with 16 bases between them. The germline CDR1 and CDR2 sequences are GTSNPN and SVGIG (reference sequence). The CDR3 covers 14 residues. The data were taken from a study of CD8 T cells in Susac syndrome. Random hexamers served to reverse transcribe roughly 0.45 to 1 ug RNA. Each CDR3 protein gets one entry after TCRdb re-called the immunoSEQ multiplex PCR reads with MiXCR. The data contain some 180,000 distinct CDR3 sequences, about 95% of them singletons. This receptor was identified in a human donor in good health. The material sequenced was CD4+ T cells from PBMCs. The J gene is TRBJ2-7, the V gene TRBV30, with D perhaps assigned TRBD1 or TRBD2 (6 bases each). The CDR3: CASSGDFSSYEQYF. As DNA, the CDR3 is TGTGCCTCCTCAGGGGACTTTAGCTCCTACGAGCAGTACTTC.